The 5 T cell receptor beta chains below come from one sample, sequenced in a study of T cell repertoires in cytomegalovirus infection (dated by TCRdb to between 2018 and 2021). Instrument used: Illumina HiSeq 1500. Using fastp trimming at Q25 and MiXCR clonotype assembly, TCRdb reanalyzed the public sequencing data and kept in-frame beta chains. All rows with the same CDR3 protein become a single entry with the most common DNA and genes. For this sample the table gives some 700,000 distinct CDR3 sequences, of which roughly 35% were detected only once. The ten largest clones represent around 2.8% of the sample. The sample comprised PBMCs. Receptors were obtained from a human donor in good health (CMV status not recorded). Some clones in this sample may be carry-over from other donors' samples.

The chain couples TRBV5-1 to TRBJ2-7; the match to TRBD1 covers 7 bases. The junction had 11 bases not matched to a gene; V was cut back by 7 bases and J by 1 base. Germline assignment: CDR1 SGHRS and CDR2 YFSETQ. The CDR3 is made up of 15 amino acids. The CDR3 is CASRSHPGGSYEQYF. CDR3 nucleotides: TGCGCCAGCCGCTCCCACCCAGGGGGATCCTACGAGCAGTACTTC.

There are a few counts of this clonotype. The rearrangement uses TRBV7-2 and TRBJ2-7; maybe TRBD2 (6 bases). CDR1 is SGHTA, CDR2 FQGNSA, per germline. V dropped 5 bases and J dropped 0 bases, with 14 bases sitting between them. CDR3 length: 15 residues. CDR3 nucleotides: TGTGCCAGCAGCCTACGAGGGACTGGCTCCTACGAGCAGTACTTC. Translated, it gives CASSLRGTGSYEQYF.

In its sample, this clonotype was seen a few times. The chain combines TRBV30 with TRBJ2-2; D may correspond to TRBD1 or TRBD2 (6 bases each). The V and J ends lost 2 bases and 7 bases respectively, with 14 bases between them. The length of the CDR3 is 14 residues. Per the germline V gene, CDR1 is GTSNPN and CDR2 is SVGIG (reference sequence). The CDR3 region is CAWSPAGEVGELFF. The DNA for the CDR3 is TGTGCCTGGAGTCCCGCAGGGGAGGTCGGGGAGCTGTTTTTT.

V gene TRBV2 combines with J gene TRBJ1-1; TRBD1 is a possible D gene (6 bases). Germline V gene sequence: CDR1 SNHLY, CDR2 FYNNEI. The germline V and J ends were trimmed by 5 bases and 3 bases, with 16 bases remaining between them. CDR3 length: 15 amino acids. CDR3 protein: CASSLRQGRDTEAFF. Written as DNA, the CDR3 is TGTGCCAGCAGTCTAAGGCAGGGGCGGGACACTGAAGCTTTCTTT.

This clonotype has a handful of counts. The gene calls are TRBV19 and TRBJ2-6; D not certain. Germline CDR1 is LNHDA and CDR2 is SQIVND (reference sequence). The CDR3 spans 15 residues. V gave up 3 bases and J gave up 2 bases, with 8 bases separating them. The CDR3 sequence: CASSIRGPGANVLTF. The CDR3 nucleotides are TGTGCCAGTAGTATTCGTGGGCCTGGGGCCAACGTCCTGACTTTC. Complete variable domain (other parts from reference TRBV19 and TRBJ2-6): DGGITQSPKYLFRKEGQNVTLSCEQNLNHDAMYWYRQDPGQGLRLIYYSQIVNDFQKGDIAEGYSVSREKKESFPLTVTSAQKNPTAFYLCASSIRGPGANVLTFGAGSRLTVL.